This T cell receptor beta chain was found in a study of beta chain features in type 1 diabetes. This clone has a handful of counts. What was sequenced were expressed TCRB transcripts, since all of the isolated RNA had been reverse transcribed. The repertoire was sequenced with immunoSEQ multiplex PCR; TCRdb's copy has only in-frame clones and lacks some. The repertoire includes about 150,000 clones, just over 9% of them detected once, and around 0.63% sits in the top ten. This TCR came from a man aged 18 to 29 in good health. The sequenced sample consisted of central memory CD4+ T cells from blood.

The CDR3 loop is CASSDAGTGGSYEQYF. The CDR3 DNA reads TGTGCCAGCAGTGACGCCGGGACAGGGGGCTCCTACGAGCAGTACTTC. This chain links TRBV2 with TRBJ2-7; 11 bases fit TRBD1. The CDR3 consists of 16 residues. Unmatched junction bases numbered 4, after V lost 3 bases and J lost 0 bases. The germline CDR1 and CDR2 sequences are SNHLY and FYNNEI.